Reported below is one T cell receptor beta chain. This sample stems from a study of blood T cell repertoires in COVID-19. Germline CDR1 is LNHDA and CDR2 is SQIVND (reference sequence). This CDR3 spans 14 amino acids. With 4 bases clipped from V and 5 bases from J, the junction kept 6 bases outside the gene matches. Method: immunoSEQ multiplex PCR; TCRdb's copy keeps in-frame clones and lacks some. Among over 200,000 clones listed, almost 90% were seen once. This chain uses TRBV19 with TRBJ2-5; 8 nucleotides line up with TRBD1. The specimen sequenced was peripheral blood. The TCR sequence derives from a woman aged 55-70 years with acute or convalescent COVID-19. The CDR3 DNA reads as TGTGCCAGTAGTAGACAGGGGTGGTTTGAGACCCAGTACTTC. Amino acids: CASSRQGWFETQYF.